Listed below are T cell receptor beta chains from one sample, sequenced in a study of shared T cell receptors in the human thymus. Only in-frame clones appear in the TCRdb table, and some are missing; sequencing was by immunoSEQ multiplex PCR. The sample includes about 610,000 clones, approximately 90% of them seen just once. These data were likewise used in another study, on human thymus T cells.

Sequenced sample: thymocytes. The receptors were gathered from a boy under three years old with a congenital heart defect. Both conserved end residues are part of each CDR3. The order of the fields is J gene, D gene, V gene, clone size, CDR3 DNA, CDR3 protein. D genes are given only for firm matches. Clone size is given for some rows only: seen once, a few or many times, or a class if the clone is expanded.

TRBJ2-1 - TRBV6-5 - TGTGCCAGCAGTCCGGACTCTCCCCCGGACAATGAGCAGTTCTTC CASSPDSPPDNEQFF
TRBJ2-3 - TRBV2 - TGTGCCAGCACCCCGGGGTTCTCGGGTAACACAGATACGCAGTATTTT CASTPGFSGNTDTQYF
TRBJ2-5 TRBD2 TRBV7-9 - TGTGCCAGCAGCTTATCTTTTACCGGACTAGCTACCGAAGAGACCCAGTACTTC CASSLSFTGLATEETQYF
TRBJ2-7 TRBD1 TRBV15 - TGTGCCACCAGCGTGGGGACAGGGGGAACCTACGAGCAGTACTTC CATSVGTGGTYEQYF
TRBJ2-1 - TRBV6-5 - TGTGCCAGCAGCCCCCGCAGAGGTGACAATGAGCAGTTCTTC CASSPRRGDNEQFF
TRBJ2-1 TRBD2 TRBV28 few TGTGCCAGCAGTTCCGGACTAGCGGGGGACGGTAATGAGCAGTTCTTC CASSSGLAGDGNEQFF
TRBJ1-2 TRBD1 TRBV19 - TGTGCCAGTAAGTCTTCGGCGGGCTCGCCGGGACAGGGAATTCGGGGCTACACCTTC CASKSSAGSPGQGIRGYTF
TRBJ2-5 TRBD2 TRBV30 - TGTGCCTGGAGTATGAGGGAGGGTAATCCACAAGAGACCCAGTACTTC CAWSMREGNPQETQYF
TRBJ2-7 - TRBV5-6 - TGTGCCAGCAGTCAGCGATACATTTACTACGAGCAGTACTTC CASSQRYIYYEQYF
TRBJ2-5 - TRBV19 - TGTGCCAGTAGTATAGCAGGCAGCCAGTGGGAAGAGACCCAGTACTTC CASSIAGSQWEETQYF
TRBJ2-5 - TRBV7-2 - TGTGCCAGCAGCTTTCCGGGAGAGACCCAGTACTTC CASSFPGETQYF
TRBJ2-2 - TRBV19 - TGTGCCAGTACGGGGGCAGCGGTGGGAGGGAACGAGGACACCGGGGAGCTGTTTTTT CASTGAAVGGNEDTGELFF
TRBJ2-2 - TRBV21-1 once TGTGCCAGCAGCAAAGGGACAGCGAACACCGGGGAGCTGTTTTTT CASSKGTANTGELFF
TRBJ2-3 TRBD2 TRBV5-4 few TGTGCCAGCAGCCCACCGGGACTAGGAGGAGATACGCAGTATTTT CASSPPGLGGDTQYF
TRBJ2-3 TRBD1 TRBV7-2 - TGTGCCAGCAGCACGGGACAGGGGAGGAGTACGCAGTATTTT CASSTGQGRSTQYF
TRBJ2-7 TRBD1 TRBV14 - TGTGCCAGCAGCGACAGGGGGCGGGCCTACGAGCAGTACTTC CASSDRGRAYEQYF
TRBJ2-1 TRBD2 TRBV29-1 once TGCAGCGTTCGGACTAGCGGCAATGAGCAGTTCTTC CSVRTSGNEQFF
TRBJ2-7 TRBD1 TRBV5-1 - TGCGCCAGCAGCTTGGCGGCCGAGGACAGGGGGACCTACGAGCAGTACTTC CASSLAAEDRGTYEQYF
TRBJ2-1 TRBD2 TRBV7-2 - TGTGCCAGCAGCTCAGGACTAGCGGACGAGTATGAGCAGTTCTTC CASSSGLADEYEQFF
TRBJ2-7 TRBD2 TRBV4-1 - TGCGCCAGCAGCCATCTACTTCCGGGGACTAGCGGGCAAAGCTCCTACGAGCAGTACTTC CASSHLLPGTSGQSSYEQYF
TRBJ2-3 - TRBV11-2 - TGTGCCAGCAGCTCCTGGGGGACTAGCACAGATACGCAGTATTTT CASSSWGTSTDTQYF
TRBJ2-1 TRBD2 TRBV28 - TGTGCCAGCACTCGAGCGGGAGAACACCGTTCGAACAATGAGCAGTTCTTC CASTRAGEHRSNNEQFF
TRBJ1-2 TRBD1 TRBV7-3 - TGTGCCAGCAGTTCCGACAGGGGTGGCTACACCTTC CASSSDRGGYTF
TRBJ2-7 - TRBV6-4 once TGTGCCAGCAAATCACTAGCAGGCCACGAGCAGTACTTC CASKSLAGHEQYF
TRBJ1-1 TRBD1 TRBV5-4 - TGTGCCAGCAGCTTGGGGCGACAGGGCGAAGACACTGAAGCTTTCTTT CASSLGRQGEDTEAFF
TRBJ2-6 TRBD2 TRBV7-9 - TGTGCCAGCAGCCATCTAGCGGGAGGGGGATCTGGGGCCAACGTCCTGACTTTC CASSHLAGGGSGANVLTF
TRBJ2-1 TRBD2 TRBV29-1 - TGCAGCGTTGAAGTCCCGTCAGCTAGCGGGAGTTTTTTCCGCTCCTACAATGAGCAGTTCTTC CSVEVPSASGSFFRSYNEQFF
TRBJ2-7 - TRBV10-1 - TGCGCCAGCGCCCGGGAGAGCTCCTACGAGCAGTACTTC CASARESSYEQYF
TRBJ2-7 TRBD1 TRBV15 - TGTGCCACCAGCAGACGGGACAGAGACTACGAGCAGTACTTC CATSRRDRDYEQYF
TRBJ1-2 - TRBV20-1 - TGCAGTGCTAGACCGGACTATGGCTACACCTTC CSARPDYGYTF
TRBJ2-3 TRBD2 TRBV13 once TGTGCCAGCAGCTTACCCCGCCCTAGCGGGAGGCGGGGAGATACGCAGTATTTT CASSLPRPSGRRGDTQYF